A selection of T cell receptor beta chains follows, all from one sample in a study of tumour-infiltrating T cells in Burkitt lymphoma. Clones were read by immunoSEQ multiplex PCR, and TCRdb kept only the in-frame ones, dropping some. The sample has 2,000 to 2,500 clones; around 85% are singletons. Input material: tumor tissue. Source of these receptors: a human donor with diffuse large B-cell lymphoma. Both conserved end residues are part of each CDR3.

V gene: TRBV30; CDR3 protein: CAWTKPGLRNTEAFF
V gene: TRBV5-6; CDR3 protein: CASSLVHRNTGELFF
V gene: TRBV29-1; CDR3 protein: CSHGRGERQETQYF
V gene: TRBV9; CDR3 protein: CASSVDGNSNQPQHF
V gene: TRBV27; CDR3 protein: CASSAEIGTDTQYF
V gene: TRBV19; CDR3 protein: CASSKDRLSGNTIYF
V gene: TRBV5-1; CDR3 protein: CASRQLLGDGYTF
V gene: TRBV4-1; CDR3 protein: CASSQVSGGVINEQFF
V gene: TRBV5-1; CDR3 protein: CASSLSGGEFGEQFF
V gene: TRBV27; CDR3 protein: CASSPLGTGGNQPQHF
V gene: TRBV7-6; CDR3 protein: CASSLVAVNEKLFF
V gene: TRBV4-3; CDR3 protein: CASSSGTTAYNEQFF
V gene: TRBV5-1; CDR3 protein: CASSLAGRGTEAFF
V gene: TRBV7-2; CDR3 protein: CASSRTGNSPLHF
V gene: TRBV29-1; CDR3 protein: CSANRGQTGELFF
V gene: TRBV19; CDR3 protein: CASRGTSNTEAFF
V gene: TRBV29-1; CDR3 protein: CSVDGRYGGYTF
V gene: TRBV5-1; CDR3 protein: CASSSGSGRGGPYEQYF
V gene: TRBV11-3; CDR3 protein: CASSPGPWETQYF
V gene: TRBV5-1; CDR3 protein: CASRDRPNSPLHF
V gene: TRBV7-2; CDR3 protein: CASSLGNLQGAGGYTF
V gene: TRBV11-1; CDR3 protein: CASSPGPGNIDTQYF
V gene: TRBV7-9; CDR3 protein: CASSSGQGGTDTQYF
V gene: TRBV14; CDR3 protein: CASSQGEVSLETQYF
V gene: TRBV4-3; CDR3 protein: CASSQERLAVVTQYF
V gene: TRBV10-3; CDR3 protein: CAISETSGEEQFF
V gene: TRBV5-4; CDR3 protein: CATHGGESSTDTQYF
V gene: TRBV19; CDR3 protein: CASSSSTGYFRTQYF
V gene: TRBV29-1; CDR3 protein: CSVKTVSNQPQHF
V gene: TRBV6-5; CDR3 protein: CASIGGMNTEAFF
V gene: TRBV9; CDR3 protein: CASSVEREQFF
V gene: TRBV4-2; CDR3 protein: CASSQTGGRDEQYF
V gene: TRBV9; CDR3 protein: CASSVRDRPTDTQYF